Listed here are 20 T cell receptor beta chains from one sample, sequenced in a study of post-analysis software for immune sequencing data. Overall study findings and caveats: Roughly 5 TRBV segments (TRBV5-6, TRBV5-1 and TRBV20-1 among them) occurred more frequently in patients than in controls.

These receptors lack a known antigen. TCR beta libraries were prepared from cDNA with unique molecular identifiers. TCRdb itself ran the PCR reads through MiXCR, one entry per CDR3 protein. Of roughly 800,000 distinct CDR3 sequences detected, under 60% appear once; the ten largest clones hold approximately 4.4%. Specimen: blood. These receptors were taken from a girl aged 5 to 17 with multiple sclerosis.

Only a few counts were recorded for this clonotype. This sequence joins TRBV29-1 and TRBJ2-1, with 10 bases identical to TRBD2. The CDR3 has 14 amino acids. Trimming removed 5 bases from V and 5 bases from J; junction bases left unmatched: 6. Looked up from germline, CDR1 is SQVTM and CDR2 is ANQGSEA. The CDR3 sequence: CSVLAGGEDNEQFF. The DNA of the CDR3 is TGCAGCGTTTTAGCGGGAGGAGAGGACAATGAGCAGTTCTTC.

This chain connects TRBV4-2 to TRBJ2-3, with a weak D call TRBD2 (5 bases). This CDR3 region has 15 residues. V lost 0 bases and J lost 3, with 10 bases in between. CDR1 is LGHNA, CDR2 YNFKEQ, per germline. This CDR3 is CASSQDPTGTDTQYF. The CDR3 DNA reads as TGTGCCAGCAGCCAAGATCCCACGGGAACAGATACGCAGTATTTT.

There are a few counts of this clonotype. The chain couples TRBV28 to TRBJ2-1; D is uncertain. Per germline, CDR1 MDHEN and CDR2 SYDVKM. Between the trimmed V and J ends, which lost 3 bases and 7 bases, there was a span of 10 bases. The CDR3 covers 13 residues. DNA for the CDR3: TGTGCCAGCAGTTTTGCCGGGCGGAATGAGCAGTTCTTC. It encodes CASSFAGRNEQFF. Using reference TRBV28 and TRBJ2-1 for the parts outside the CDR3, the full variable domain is DVKVTQSSRYLVKRTGEKVFLECVQDMDHENMFWYRQDPGLGLRLIYFSYDVKMKEKGDIPEGYSVSREKKERFSLILESASTNQTSMYLCASSFAGRNEQFFGPGTRLTVL.

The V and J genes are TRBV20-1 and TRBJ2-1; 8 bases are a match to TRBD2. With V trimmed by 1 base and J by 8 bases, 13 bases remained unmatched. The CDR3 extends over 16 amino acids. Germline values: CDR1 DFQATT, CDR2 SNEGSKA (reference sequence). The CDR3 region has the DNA TGCAGTGCTAGAGCCCCCCGGGAGGGTGCCGGGGATGAGCAGTTCTTC. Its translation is CSARAPREGAGDEQFF.

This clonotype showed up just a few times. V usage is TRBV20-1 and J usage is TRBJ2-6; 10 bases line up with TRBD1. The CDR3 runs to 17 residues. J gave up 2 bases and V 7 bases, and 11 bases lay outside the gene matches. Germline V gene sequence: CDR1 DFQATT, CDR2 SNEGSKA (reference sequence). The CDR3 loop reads CSVIDGTGEAGANVLTF. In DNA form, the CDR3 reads TGCAGTGTCATAGACGGGACAGGGGAAGCTGGGGCCAACGTCCTGACTTTC.

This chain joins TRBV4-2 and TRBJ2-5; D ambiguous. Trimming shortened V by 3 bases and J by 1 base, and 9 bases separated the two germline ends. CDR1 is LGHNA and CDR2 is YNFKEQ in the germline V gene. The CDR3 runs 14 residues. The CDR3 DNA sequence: TGTGCCAGCAGCCACTTGGTCAGCCAAGAGACCCAGTACTTC. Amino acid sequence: CASSHLVSQETQYF.

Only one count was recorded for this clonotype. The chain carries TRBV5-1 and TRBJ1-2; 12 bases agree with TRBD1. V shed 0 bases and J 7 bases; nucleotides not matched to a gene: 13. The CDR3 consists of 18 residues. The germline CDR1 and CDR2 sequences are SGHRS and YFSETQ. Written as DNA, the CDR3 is TGCGCCAGCAGCTTGGCCGAGGGACAGGGGGCACCAATGGTTGGCTACACCTTC. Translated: CASSLAEGQGAPMVGYTF.

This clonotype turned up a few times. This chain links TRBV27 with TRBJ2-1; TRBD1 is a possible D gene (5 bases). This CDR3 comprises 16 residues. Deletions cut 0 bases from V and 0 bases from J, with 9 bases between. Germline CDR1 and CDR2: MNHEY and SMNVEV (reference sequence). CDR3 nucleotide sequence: TGTGCCAGCAGTTTATCACAGGCAGGCTCCTACAATGAGCAGTTCTTC. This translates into CASSLSQAGSYNEQFF.

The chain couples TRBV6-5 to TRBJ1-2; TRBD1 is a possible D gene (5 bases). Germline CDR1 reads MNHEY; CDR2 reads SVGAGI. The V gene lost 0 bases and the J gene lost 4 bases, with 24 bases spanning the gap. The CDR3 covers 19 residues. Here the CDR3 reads CASSYSRTPQVEEPYGYTF. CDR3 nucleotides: TGTGCCAGCAGTTACTCGAGAACCCCACAGGTGGAAGAACCCTATGGCTACACCTTC.

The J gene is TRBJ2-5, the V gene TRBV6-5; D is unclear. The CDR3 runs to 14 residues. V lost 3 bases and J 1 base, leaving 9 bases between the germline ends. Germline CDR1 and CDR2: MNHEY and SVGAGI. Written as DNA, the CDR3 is TGTGCCAGCAGTTATCAAGGTCCCCAAGAGACCCAGTACTTC. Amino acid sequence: CASSYQGPQETQYF.

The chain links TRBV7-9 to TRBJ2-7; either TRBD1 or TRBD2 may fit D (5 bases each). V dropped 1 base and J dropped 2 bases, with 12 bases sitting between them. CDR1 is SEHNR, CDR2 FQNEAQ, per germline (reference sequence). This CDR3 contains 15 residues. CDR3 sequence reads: CASSLEGRLTYEQYF. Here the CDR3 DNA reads TGTGCCAGCAGCTTAGAGGGACGGCTTACCTACGAGCAGTACTTC.

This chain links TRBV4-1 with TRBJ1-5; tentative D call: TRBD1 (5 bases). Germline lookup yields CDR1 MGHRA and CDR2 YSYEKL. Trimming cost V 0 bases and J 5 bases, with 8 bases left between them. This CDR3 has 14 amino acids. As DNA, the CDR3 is TGCGCCAGCAGCCAAGACAGGGTCGATCAGCCCCAGCATTTT. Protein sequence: CASSQDRVDQPQHF.

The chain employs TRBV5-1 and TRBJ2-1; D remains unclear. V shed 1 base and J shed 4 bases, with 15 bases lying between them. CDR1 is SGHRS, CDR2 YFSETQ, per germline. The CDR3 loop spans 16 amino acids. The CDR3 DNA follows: TGCGCCAGCAGCTTGATGGTACAGCGACGATACAATGAGCAGTTCTTC. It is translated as CASSLMVQRRYNEQFF. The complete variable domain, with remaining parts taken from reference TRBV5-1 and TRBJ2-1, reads KAGVTQTPRYLIKTRGQQVTLSCSPISGHRSVSWYQQTPGQGLQFLFEYFSETQRNKGNFPGRFSGRQFSNSRSEMNVSTLELGDSALYLCASSLMVQRRYNEQFFGPGTRLTVL.

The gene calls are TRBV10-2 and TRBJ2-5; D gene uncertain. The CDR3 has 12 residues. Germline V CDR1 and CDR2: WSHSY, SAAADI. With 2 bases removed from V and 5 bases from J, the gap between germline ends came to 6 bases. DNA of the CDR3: TGCGCCAGCAGTGAGGACGGGGAGACCCAGTACTTC. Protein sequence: CASSEDGETQYF.

The CDR3 here is CASSPGGAALPGANVLTF. As DNA, the CDR3 is TGTGCCAGCAGCCCGGGTGGGGCGGCGTTGCCTGGGGCCAACGTCCTGACTTTC. V usage is TRBV11-2 and J usage is TRBJ2-6, with D tentatively TRBD1 (5 bases). The CDR3 consists of 18 residues. V lost 5 bases to trimming and J lost 2 bases, with 19 bases between them. Germline CDR1 and CDR2: SGHAT and FQNNGV.

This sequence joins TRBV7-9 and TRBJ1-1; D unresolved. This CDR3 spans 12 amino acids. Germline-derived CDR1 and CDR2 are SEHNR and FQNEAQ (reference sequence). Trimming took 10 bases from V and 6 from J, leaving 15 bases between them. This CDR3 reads CATIGGRAEAFF. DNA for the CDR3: TGTGCCACCATAGGCGGGCGGGCTGAAGCTTTCTTT.

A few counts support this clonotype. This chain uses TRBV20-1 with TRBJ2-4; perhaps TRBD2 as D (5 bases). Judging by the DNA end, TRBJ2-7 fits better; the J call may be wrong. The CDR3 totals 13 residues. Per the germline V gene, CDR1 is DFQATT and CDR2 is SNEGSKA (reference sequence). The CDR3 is CSARPWTGYEQYF. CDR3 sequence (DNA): TGCAGTGCTAGACCGTGGACTGGCTACGAGCAGTACTTC.

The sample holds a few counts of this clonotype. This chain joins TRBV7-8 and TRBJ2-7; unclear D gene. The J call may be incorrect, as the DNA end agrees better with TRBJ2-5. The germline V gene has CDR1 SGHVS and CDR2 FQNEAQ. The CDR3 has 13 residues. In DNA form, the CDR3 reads TGTGCCAGCAGCTTTTGGACCAGGGAGACCCAGTACTTC. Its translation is CASSFWTRETQYF.

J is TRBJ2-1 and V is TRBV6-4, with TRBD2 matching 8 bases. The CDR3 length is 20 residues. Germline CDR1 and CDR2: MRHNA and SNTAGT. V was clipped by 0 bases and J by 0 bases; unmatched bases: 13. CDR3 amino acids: CASSDSILAGLLPSYNEQFF. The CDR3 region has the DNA TGTGCCAGCAGTGACTCGATTCTAGCGGGCTTACTTCCCTCCTACAATGAGCAGTTCTTC.

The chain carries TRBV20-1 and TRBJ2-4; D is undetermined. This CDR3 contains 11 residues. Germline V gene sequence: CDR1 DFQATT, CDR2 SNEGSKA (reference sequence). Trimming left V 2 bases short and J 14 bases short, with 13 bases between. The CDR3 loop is CSARSNLVEYF. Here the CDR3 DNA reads TGCAGTGCTAGATCCAACCTAGTGGAGTACTTC.